This record concerns one T cell receptor (beta chain) sequence. Its antigen is still unknown. PCR employed 60 Vbeta and 13 Jbeta primers. Here immunoSEQ multiplex PCR was the method, and the copy in TCRdb shows in-frame clones only, minus some. The sample lists 90,000 to 150,000 clones, 15% to 17% occurring once. The CDR3 has 17 amino acids. Trimming left V 5 bases short and J 1 base short, with 20 bases between. Germline V gene data show CDR1 as MDHEN and CDR2 as SYDVKM. This entry is derived from a study of cytomegalovirus exposure and HLA in healthy donors. Study results and caveats: Highest at DRB1 and lowest at HLA-C, TCR association rates differed among HLA loci in a later analysis. HLA restriction was apparent for most CMV-associated TCR beta chains in a later analysis.

Sequences were obtained from PBMCs. The gene calls are TRBV28 and TRBJ1-1, with D tentatively TRBD1 (5 bases). The receptor's source is a woman in her late teens or twenties in good health and CMV-seronegative. Here the CDR3 reads CASSPPPFQGRNTEAFF. For the CDR3, the DNA is TGTGCCAGCAGTCCTCCCCCCTTTCAGGGTAGGAACACTGAAGCTTTCTTT. The complete variable domain, with remaining parts taken from reference TRBV28 and TRBJ1-1, reads DVKVTQSSRYLVKRTGEKVFLECVQDMDHENMFWYRQDPGLGLRLIYFSYDVKMKEKGDIPEGYSVSREKKERFSLILESASTNQTSMYLCASSPPPFQGRNTEAFFGQGTRLTVV.